What follows is one T cell receptor beta chain and its context. The clone's antigen remains unknown. One end of the junction varies from germline; a read error may be responsible. The sample originates from a study of cytomegalovirus exposure and HLA in healthy donors (dated by TCRdb to about 2017). Concerning the study at large: An earlier analysis of about 530 of the donors reported 276 Gb of sequence data and some 110 million unique TCR beta sequences obtained from some 200 million T cells. In a later genetic analysis, genome-wide SNP genotypes for about three fifths of the roughly 670 donors were used, and that subset was treated as a discovery cohort. In an earlier analysis of a few hundred of the donors, high-throughput TCR beta sequencing was used to judge whether each TCR beta V gene segment behaved as functional or pseudogenic. Alongside the repertoire data, information on donor age, sex, ethnicity and CMV serostatus was compiled. Typing coverage differed by locus: A, B, C, DRB1 and DQB1 were typed in about 620-630 donors, DQA1 in 500 to 550, DPA1 in nearly 610, and DPB1 in 450 to 490. Among the approximately 430 genotyped donors, around 81% belonged to the genetic ancestry cluster associated with self-reported Caucasian donors. The study profiled the T cell repertoires of approximately 700 subjects by immunosequencing and related them to cytomegalovirus serostatus. Across about 380 genotyped donors of the cohort, an average of approximately 240,000 unique TCR beta nucleotide sequences per donor were sequenced, and approximately 19% of those sequences were non-productive. To predict cytomegalovirus infection status, the study combined high-throughput TCR immunosequencing, statistical association of individual TCRs with disease status, and machine learning. The later analysis used no new phenotypic data to find candidate immune exposures, relying instead on TCR beta sequences and their occurrence across donors. Because of strong linkage in the cohort, a handful of DR-DQ haplotypes were treated as single units for association and clustering. A later analysis re-analyzed previously published TCR beta repertoires from about 600 donors and added high-resolution HLA genotyping to study TCR occurrence patterns. The study aimed to test whether cataloging public T cell receptors could reveal signatures of past pathogen exposure. Every discovery cohort repertoire had been produced on one sequencing platform. Class I and class II HLA loci were covered by the typing at four-digit resolution. In addition to the first cohort of around 670 subjects, a separate validation cohort of approximately 110 different subjects was used. An early release covering roughly 600 HLA-typed donors comprised approximately 300 gigabases of sequencing data and around 80 million unique TCR sequences.

Results and caveats for the whole study, not just this receptor: Because HLA typing was missing for some donors at each locus, association tests included only the typed subset. In a later analysis, some 18,000 TCR beta sequences were associated with specific HLA alleles at a false discovery rate of 0.05. For the cohort, immune exposure information was limited to CMV serostatus. A few of the identified cytomegalovirus-associated TCR beta chains were confirmed in vitro to be specific for cytomegalovirus antigens. Compared with the 666-donor mean, donors in an Asian-associated ancestry cluster had fewer N-insertions in productive TCRs, according to a later genetic analysis. Correlated functional status among segregating V segments might be attributable to linkage disequilibrium, but an unknown experimental factor could not be ruled out. An association between a missense DCLRE1C variant and V-gene and J-gene trimming of TCR beta chains was found in a later genetic analysis and replicated in an independent cohort. The cohort was sequenced for TCR beta chains only, and without alpha or paired-chain data the features that could be detected were limited. A further reported finding was that TCR beta sequences accurately predicted the HLA-A and HLA-B alleles for most subjects in the first cohort. Because counts were too low, seventeen rarely observed V segments, including chromosome 9 orphons, were excluded from the earlier analysis of around 590 of the donors. Most TCR sequences were seen in very few donors, while some public TCRs were found in many individuals. In a later analysis, TCR association rates were found to vary across HLA loci, with the most associated TCRs seen for DRB1 alleles and the fewest for HLA-C alleles. The study gave a list of 150 to 200 TCR beta chains associated with cytomegalovirus. Assigning TCR associations to individual alleles was difficult when HLA alleles, especially DR and DQ, strongly co-occurred. According to a later analysis, most CMV-associated TCR beta chains appeared to be HLA-restricted, and the HLA associations seemed to be driven largely by CMV exposure. A later analysis found that HLA-associated TCR beta chains were more clonally expanded and had lower generation probabilities than equally common non-associated chains. In a later analysis, several top co-occurrence clusters were reported to appear linked to parvovirus B19, influenza, CMV and Epstein-Barr virus. Roughly uniform sequencing depth across donors was assumed in presence/absence analyses, although this assumption may not hold. In an earlier analysis of about 600 of the donors, most TCR beta V segments appeared in productive rearrangements about 90% or about 30% of the time, broadly matching IMGT annotations. Cytomegalovirus status was reported to be diagnosed by the classifier with high specificity and sensitivity in both the original and validation cohorts. The sequencing pipeline was judged likely to have produced a cluster of highly shared sequence variants as a technical artifact. Some IMGT-functional V segments, including TRBV6-2 and TRBV6-3, could not be told apart with the 87-base-pair reads, so those segments were excluded. The authors suggested that the approach could potentially be extended to other disease states and immunological phenotypes.

According to the germline V gene, CDR1 reads SGHRS and CDR2 reads YFSETQ. The CDR3 numbers 15 residues from cysteine through phenylalanine. Here the CDR3 DNA is all that survives: 45 bases in frame from base 1. The cohort comprised fewer than 700 healthy bone marrow donors. All cohort members were sampled while nominally healthy, although unrecorded immune exposures were likely present. The donor was CMV seropositive and belonged to the group of about 290 seropositive cohort members. Every donor gave a peripheral blood sample, and the peripheral blood mononuclear cells from that sample were used for TCR beta sequencing. The Qiagen DNeasy Blood Extraction Kit was used to extract genomic DNA from the blood cell samples. Library prep was done by the immunoSEQ multiplex PCR assay. The multiplex PCR relied on a mix of 60 forward primers for TCR Vbeta segments and 13 reverse primers for TCR Jbeta segments. Amplification of the CDR3 region of rearranged TCR beta genes was performed with a multiplex PCR assay on genomic DNA. On the Illumina HiSeq System, the amplified TCR beta libraries were sequenced as 87-base-pair reads. The published analysis was carried out like this. Across the 640 or so repertoires, a later analysis counted 60 million to 90 million unique TCR beta chains, roughly 11 million of which were shared by at least two donors. Raw reads were error-corrected and collapsed into unique sequences by a nearest-neighbor algorithm in which closely related sequences were merged to remove PCR and sequencing errors. Alignment of CDR3 sequences to IMGT reference sequences was used to assign V, D and J gene segments. For a sequence to be retained, a match of at least six nucleotides to both a V gene segment and a J gene segment was required. Rearrangements were classified as productive when the CDR3 lacked stop codons and remained in frame with V and J, and all other rearrangements were classified as non-productive. CDR3 was defined by IMGT convention, running from the second conserved V-encoded cysteine to the conserved J-encoded phenylalanine. The earlier analysis of about 640 of the donors excluded any sequence lacking an unambiguous match to a single V gene segment. In an earlier analysis of around 600 of the donors, V segments were called functional above 56.7% productive rearrangements and were called segregating when the between-donor standard deviation exceeded 5%. To diagnose cytomegalovirus status from the catalog of TCR beta chain sequences, a statistical classification framework was built. In a later analysis, V and J genes were assigned by comparing TCR nucleotide sequences against IMGT/GENE-DB human TR gene sequences. Using the TCRdist pipeline, a later analysis assigned CDR3 sequences along with most-parsimonious VDJ recombination scenarios. A later analysis defined each TCR beta chain by its CDR3 amino acid sequence plus V-gene family, and excluded reads lacking a unique V-gene family. In a later analysis, several hundred highly shared, low-generation-probability nucleotide sequences were removed to address suspected cross-contamination and a sequencing artifact. A later analysis calculated a clonal expansion index for each public chain from normalized within-repertoire ranks of inferred template counts. A later analysis computed generation probabilities with a VDJ recombination model fitted to out-of-frame rearrangements, and checked the results against IGoR. In a later analysis, TCR-TCR, TCR-HLA and TCR-CMV co-occurrence was scored with hypergeometric tests, and a repertoire-size bias correction was applied to TCR pairs. To estimate false discovery rates, a later analysis permuted the HLA or CMV assignments 20 times. In a later analysis, co-occurring TCRs were grouped with DBSCAN, and TCRdist sequence similarity was added when clustering was performed within HLA-allele-positive subsets. Repertoires with fewer than 30,000 or more than 120,000 public chains were left out of co-occurrence clustering, as were about five repertoires with anomalous nucleotide sharing. Entries here come from immuneACCESS through TCRdb and include only in-frame sequences with V and J called. Some clones fail to appear in such tables; in the studies checked, an unresolved V gene covers under half of the shortfall, and the cause of the remainder is unknown. V and J calls and clone size are given by that table; D and trimming were obtained from the DNA. Across this sample there are approximately 89,000 clones, with roughly 80% seen only once. Clones ranked in the top ten supply over 9% of the sample.

The chain joins TRBV5-1 to TRBJ1-4, with no reliable assignment of the D segment. The sequence was obtained from a man under 40 in good health and CMV-seropositive. The specimen sequenced was PBMCs. The nucleotide sequence is given as TGCGCCAGCAACTTGTTGGCAACAACTAATGAAAAACTGTTTTTT. Its product reads: CASNLLATTNEKLFF.